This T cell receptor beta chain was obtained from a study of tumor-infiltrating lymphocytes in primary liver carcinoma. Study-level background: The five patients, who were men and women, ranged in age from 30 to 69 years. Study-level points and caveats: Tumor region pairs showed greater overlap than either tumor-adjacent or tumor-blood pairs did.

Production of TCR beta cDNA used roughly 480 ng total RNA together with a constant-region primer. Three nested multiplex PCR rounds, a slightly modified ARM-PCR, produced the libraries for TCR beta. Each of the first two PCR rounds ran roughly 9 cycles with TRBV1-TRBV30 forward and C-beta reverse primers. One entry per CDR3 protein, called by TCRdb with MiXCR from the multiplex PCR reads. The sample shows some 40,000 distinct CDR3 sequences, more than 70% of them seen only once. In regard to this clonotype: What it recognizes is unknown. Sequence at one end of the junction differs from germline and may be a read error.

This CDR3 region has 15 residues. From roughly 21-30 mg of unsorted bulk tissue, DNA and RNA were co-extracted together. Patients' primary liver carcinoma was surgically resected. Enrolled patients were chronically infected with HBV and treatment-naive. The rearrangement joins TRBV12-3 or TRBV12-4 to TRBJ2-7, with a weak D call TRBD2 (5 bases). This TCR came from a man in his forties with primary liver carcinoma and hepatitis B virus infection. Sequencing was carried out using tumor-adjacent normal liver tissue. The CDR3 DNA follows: TGTGCCAGCAGAACGGGATTCCTACGCTCCTACGAGCAGTGCTTC. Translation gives CASRTGFLRSYEQCF.